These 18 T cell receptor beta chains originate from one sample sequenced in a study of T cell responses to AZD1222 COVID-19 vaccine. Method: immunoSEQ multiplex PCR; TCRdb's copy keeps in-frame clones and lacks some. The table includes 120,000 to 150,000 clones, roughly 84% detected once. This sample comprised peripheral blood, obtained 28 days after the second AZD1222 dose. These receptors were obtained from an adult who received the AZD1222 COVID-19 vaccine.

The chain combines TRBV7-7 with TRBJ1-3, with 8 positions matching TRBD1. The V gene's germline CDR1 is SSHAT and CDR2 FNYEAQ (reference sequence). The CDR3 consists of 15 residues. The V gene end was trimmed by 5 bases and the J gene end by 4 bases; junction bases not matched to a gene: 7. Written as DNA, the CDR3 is TGTGCCAGCAGCCCCCAGGGGGCGAGAGGAAACACCATATATTTT. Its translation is CASSPQGARGNTIYF.

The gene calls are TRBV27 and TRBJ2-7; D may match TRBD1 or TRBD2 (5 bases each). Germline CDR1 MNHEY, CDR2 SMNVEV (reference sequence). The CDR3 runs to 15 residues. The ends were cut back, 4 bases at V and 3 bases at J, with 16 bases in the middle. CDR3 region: CASSSPGTARYEQYF. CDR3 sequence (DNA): TGTGCCAGCAGTTCGCCCGGGACCGCCCGCTACGAGCAGTACTTC.

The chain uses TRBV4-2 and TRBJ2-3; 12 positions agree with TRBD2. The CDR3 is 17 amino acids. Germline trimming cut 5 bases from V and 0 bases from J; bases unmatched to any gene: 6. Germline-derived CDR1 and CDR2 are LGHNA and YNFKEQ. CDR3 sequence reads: CASSFPSGGASTDTQYF. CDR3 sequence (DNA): TGTGCCAGCAGCTTTCCTAGCGGGGGGGCAAGCACAGATACGCAGTATTTT.

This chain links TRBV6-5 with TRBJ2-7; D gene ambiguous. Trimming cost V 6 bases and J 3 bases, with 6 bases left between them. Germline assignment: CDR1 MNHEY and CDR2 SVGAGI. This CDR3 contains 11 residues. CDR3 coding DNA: TGTGCCAGCAGGGGCGGCTACGAGCAGTACTTC. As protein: CASRGGYEQYF.

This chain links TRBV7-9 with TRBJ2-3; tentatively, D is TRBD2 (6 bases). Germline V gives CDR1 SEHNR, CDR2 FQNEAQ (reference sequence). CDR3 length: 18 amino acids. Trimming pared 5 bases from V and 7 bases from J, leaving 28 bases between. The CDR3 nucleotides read TGTGCCAGCAGCCTTGAGTGGATCCCGGGCGGGACGGGACATACGCAGTATTTT. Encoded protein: CASSLEWIPGGTGHTQYF.

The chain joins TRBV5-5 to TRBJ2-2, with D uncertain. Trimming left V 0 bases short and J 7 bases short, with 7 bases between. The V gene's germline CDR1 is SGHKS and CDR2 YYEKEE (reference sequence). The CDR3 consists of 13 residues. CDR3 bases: TGTGCCAGCAGCTTGGAAGGGAACGGGGAGCTGTTTTTT. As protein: CASSLEGNGELFF.

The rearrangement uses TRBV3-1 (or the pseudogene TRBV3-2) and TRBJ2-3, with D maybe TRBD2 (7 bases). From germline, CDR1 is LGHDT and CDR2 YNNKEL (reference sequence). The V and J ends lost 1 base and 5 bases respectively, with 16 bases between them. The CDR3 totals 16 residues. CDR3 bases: TGTGCCAGCAGCCAAGTGGCGGGGGCTCGTGGAGATACGCAGTATTTT. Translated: CASSQVAGARGDTQYF.

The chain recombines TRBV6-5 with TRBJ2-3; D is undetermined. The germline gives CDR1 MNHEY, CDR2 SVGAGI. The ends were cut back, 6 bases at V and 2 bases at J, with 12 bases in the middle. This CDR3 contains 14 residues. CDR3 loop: CASSPFGPTDTQYF. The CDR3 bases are TGTGCCAGCAGCCCCTTCGGCCCCACAGATACGCAGTATTTT.

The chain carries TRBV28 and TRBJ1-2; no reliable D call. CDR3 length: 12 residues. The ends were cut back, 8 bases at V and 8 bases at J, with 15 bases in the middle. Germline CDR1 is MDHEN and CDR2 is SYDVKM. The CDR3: CASRGSTGGYTF. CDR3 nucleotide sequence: TGTGCCAGCCGGGGATCTACGGGCGGCTACACCTTC.

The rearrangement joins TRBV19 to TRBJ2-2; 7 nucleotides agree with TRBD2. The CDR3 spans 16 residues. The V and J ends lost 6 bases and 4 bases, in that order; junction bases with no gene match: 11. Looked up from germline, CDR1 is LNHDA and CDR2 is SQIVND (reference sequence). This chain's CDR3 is CASSTAGAGFTGELFF. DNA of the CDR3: TGTGCCAGTAGCACCGCGGGAGCGGGATTCACCGGGGAGCTGTTTTTT.

The CDR3 region is CAWSVLTSQAFF. The CDR3 DNA reads as TGTGCCTGGAGTGTACTGACTTCCCAAGCTTTCTTT. The rearrangement links TRBV30 to TRBJ1-1; no clear D gene. Germline V gene lookup returns CDR1 GTSNPN and CDR2 SVGIG (reference sequence). This CDR3 comprises 12 residues. Trimming pared 0 bases from V and 9 bases from J, leaving 11 bases between.

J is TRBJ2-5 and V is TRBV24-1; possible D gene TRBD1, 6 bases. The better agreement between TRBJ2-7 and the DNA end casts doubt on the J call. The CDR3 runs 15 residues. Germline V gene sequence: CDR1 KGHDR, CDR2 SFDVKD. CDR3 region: CATSGTGKPSYEQYF. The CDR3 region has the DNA TGTGCCACCAGTGGAACAGGGAAACCCTCCTACGAGCAGTACTTC.

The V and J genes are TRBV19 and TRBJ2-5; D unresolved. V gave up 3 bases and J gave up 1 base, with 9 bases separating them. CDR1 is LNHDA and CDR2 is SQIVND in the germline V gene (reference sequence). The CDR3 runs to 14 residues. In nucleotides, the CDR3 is TGTGCCAGTAGTATCTCAGGTATCCAAGAGACCCAGTACTTC. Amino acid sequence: CASSISGIQETQYF.

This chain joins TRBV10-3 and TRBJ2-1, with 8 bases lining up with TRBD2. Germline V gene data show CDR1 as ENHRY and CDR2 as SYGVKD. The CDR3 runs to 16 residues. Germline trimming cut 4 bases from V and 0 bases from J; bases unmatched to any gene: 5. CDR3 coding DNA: TGTGCCATCAGTGGAACTAGCGGAAGCTCCTACAATGAGCAGTTCTTC. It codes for CAISGTSGSSYNEQFF.

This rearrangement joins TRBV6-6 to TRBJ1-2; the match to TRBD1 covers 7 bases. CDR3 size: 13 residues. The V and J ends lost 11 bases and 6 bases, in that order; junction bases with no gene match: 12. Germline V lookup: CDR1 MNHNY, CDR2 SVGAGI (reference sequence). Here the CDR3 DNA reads TGTGCCGCGACCCGACAGGGAATGCATGGCTACACCTTC. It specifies CAATRQGMHGYTF.

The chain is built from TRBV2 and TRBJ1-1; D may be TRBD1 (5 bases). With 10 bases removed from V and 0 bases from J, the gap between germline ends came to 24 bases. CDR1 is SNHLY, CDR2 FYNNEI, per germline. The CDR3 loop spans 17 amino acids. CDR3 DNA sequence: TGTGCCATCCGCACCGGGGACGGCGTCTACATGAACACTGAAGCTTTCTTT. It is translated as CAIRTGDGVYMNTEAFF.

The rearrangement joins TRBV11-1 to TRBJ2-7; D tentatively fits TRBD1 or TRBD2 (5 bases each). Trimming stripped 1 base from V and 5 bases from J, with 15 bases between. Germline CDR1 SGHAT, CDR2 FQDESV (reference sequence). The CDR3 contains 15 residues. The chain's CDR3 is CASSLGGPGVDEQYF. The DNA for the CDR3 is TGTGCCAGCAGCTTAGGGGGACCTGGGGTCGACGAGCAGTACTTC. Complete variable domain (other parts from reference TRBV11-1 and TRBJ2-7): EAEVAQSPRYKITEKSQAVAFWCDPISGHATLYWYRQILGQGPELLVQFQDESVVDDSQLPKDRFSAERLKGVDSTLKIQPAELGDSAMYLCASSLGGPGVDEQYFGPGTRLTVT.

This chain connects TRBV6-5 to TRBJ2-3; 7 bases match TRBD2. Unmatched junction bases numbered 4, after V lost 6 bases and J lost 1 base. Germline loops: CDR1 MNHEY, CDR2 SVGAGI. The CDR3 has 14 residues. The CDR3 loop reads CASRGLAGTDTQYF. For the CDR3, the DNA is TGTGCCAGCAGGGGGCTAGCGGGCACAGATACGCAGTATTTT.